This TCR beta chain came from a study of OX40 agonist ivuxolimab in advanced cancers. Clones were read by immunoSEQ multiplex PCR, and TCRdb kept only the in-frame ones, dropping some. The sample has more than 65,000 clones; about 90% are singletons. Germline lookup yields CDR1 SGHRS and CDR2 YFSETQ. The CDR3 spans 16 residues. Trimming cost V 2 bases and J 5 bases; bases outside gene matches: 9. The TCR comes from an adult with an advanced solid tumor such as melanoma, head and neck, liver or kidney cancer. The material sequenced was CD4+ or CD8+ T cells sorted from blood, taken in a trial of the OX40 agonist ivuxolimab. The rearrangement links TRBV5-1 to TRBJ2-2; 7 bases line up with TRBD2. This CDR3 is CASSFPGLGGTGELFF. The CDR3 nucleotides are TGCGCCAGCAGCTTCCCAGGACTAGGCGGGACCGGGGAGCTGTTTTTT.